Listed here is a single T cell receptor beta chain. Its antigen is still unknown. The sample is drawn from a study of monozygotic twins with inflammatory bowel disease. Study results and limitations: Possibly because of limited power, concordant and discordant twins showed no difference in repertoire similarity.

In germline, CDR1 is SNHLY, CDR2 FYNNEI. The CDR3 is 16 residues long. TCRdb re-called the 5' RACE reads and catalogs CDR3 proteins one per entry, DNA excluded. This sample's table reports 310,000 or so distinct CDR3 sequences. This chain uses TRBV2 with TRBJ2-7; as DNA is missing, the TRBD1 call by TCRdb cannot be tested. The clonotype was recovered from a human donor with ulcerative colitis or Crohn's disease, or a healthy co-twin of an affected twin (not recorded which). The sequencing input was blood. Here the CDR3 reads CASKGGTGFMDGEQYF.